This T cell receptor (beta chain) was recorded in a study of T cells in Graves' hyperthyroidism and ophthalmopathy. Study details: Peripheral blood specimens were obtained at initial diagnosis, prior to any treatment.

The TCR beta CDR3 regions underwent amplification using RNA transcripts as the source. The TCR CDR3 was amplified in a first-round RT-PCR using the HTBI primer set. TCRdb re-derived calls from the multiplex PCR reads in MiXCR, one entry per CDR3 protein. Among around 490,000 distinct CDR3 sequences listed, 15% to 20% were seen once. This TCR derives from a man between 40 and 49 years old with Graves' ophthalmopathy. The sample was blood.

The CDR3 loop reads CASSSLGGGSPLHF. The DNA of the CDR3 is TGTGCCAGCAGCTCACTCGGGGGAGGCTCACCCCTCCACTTT. This chain links TRBV12-3 or TRBV12-4 with TRBJ1-6; perhaps TRBD1 as D (5 bases). Trimming shortened V by 6 bases and J by 10 bases, and 16 bases separated the two germline ends. This CDR3 is built from 14 residues.